The 5 T cell receptor beta chains given below trace back to one sample, sequenced in a study of shared clonotypes between healthy human individuals. Naive-designated CD8 cells lacked CD45RO, were positively enriched for CCR7, and omitted terminally differentiated effector memory CD45RA+ cells. Generated by immunoSEQ multiplex PCR, the TCRdb table keeps only in-frame clones and is missing some. The table has some 2,100,000 clones, approximately 94% seen once. Sequencing was performed on naive CD8+ T cells from PBMCs. The source is a man aged 18 to 29 in good health. Some clones in this sample may be carry-over from other donors' samples.

The gene calls are TRBV20-1 and TRBJ2-1, with TRBD2 as a possible D gene (7 bases). CDR1 DFQATT and CDR2 SNEGSKA come from the germline V gene (reference sequence). CDR3 length: 10 amino acids. Trimming left V 3 bases short and J 14 bases short, with 11 bases between. Written as DNA, the CDR3 is TGCAGTGCTAGGGGGGGGCCCGAGTTCTTC. It is translated as CSARGGPEFF.

This clone appeared a single time. This chain uses TRBV7-8 with TRBJ2-7; tentative D call: TRBD1 (5 bases). The V end lost 5 bases, the J end lost 3 bases, and 11 bases lay between the germline ends. The CDR3 consists of 13 residues. Germline CDR1 reads SGHVS; CDR2 reads FQNEAQ. The CDR3 is CASSPGPLYEQYF. The CDR3 nucleotides are TGTGCCAGCAGCCCAGGGCCACTCTACGAGCAGTACTTC.

Points on this clone: One end of the junction varies from germline; a read error may be responsible. The chain couples TRBV9 to TRBJ2-7; a possible D gene is TRBD1 (5 bases). From germline, CDR1 is SGDLS and CDR2 YYNGEE. CDR3 size: 15 residues. The DNA of the CDR3 is TGTGCCAGCAGCGTAGGTCTCCAGGGAAGTGTGGCTATACACTTC. As protein: CASSVGLQGSVAIHF.

This clone was seen only once. The CDR3 loop reads CASSTPRVRGETQYF. CDR3 nucleotide sequence: TGTGCCAGCAGTACCCCCAGAGTCCGGGGAGAGACCCAGTACTTC. The gene calls are TRBV28 and TRBJ2-5; D is perhaps TRBD2 (5 bases). CDR1 is MDHEN and CDR2 is SYDVKM in the germline V gene. Trimming took off 5 bases at V and 4 bases at J, with 17 bases between the two ends. The CDR3 has 15 amino acids.

The chain recombines TRBV19 with TRBJ2-1; D may match TRBD1 or TRBD2 (5 bases each). This CDR3 contains 15 residues. With 7 bases removed from V and 1 base from J, the gap between germline ends came to 14 bases. CDR1 LNHDA and CDR2 SQIVND come from the germline V gene (reference sequence). CDR3 in DNA: TGTGCCAGTACCCCGGGACGTATTTCCTACAATGAGCAGTTCTTC. This codes for CASTPGRISYNEQFF.